This T cell receptor beta chain was found in a study of blood T cell repertoires in COVID-19. About the research overall: Sources were T cells, B-cell-depleted T cells, or PBMCs; the material itself was cDNA or gDNA.

Original processing notes: Amplification from reference gene primers served as the basis for estimated nucleated cell counts. This table comes from immunoSEQ multiplex PCR, and its TCRdb copy is limited to in-frame clones, with some not included. The V and J calls and clone size come from that table; D and trimming were worked out from the DNA. The repertoire holds 150,000 to 200,000 clones, roughly 90% seen once, with approximately 2.9% in the top ten. V lost 7 bases, J lost 0 bases, and 2 bases stayed unmatched. This CDR3 has 14 amino acids. CDR1 is KGHDR and CDR2 is SFDVKD in the germline V gene. This TCR was recovered from a man aged 55 to 70 with acute or convalescent COVID-19. The chain is built from TRBV24-1 and TRBJ2-1; 7 nucleotides line up with TRBD1. The specimen was peripheral blood. The CDR3 loop is CATRGQDSYNEQFF. CDR3 in DNA: TGTGCCACCAGAGGACAGGACTCCTACAATGAGCAGTTCTTC.